What follows are 7 T cell receptor beta chains derived from one specimen sequenced in a study of response to subunit inactivated influenza vaccine. TCRdb itself ran the RT-PCR reads through MiXCR, one entry per CDR3 protein. Of 450,000 to 700,000 distinct CDR3 sequences listed, 14% are singletons. The input for sequencing was PBMCs from blood, taken roughly 12 days after vaccination. These receptors all stem from a man aged 45 to 65 who received an inactivated influenza vaccine.

In its sample, this clonotype was seen a few times. The V call is TRBV20-1, the J call TRBJ1-5; D might be TRBD1 (5 bases). Germline lookup yields CDR1 DFQATT and CDR2 SNEGSKA (reference sequence). Trimming shortened V by 4 bases and J by 4 bases, and 20 bases separated the two germline ends. The CDR3 sequence is 16 residues long. In DNA, the CDR3 is TGCAGTGCTATAAGTGCGGGCGGGGCTTGGAATCAGCCCCAGCATTTT. Its translation: CSAISAGGAWNQPQHF.

This clonotype was counted at least ten times. The chain uses TRBV5-1 and TRBJ2-1; D is undetermined. V lost 4 bases, J lost 4 bases, and 6 bases lay in between. Germline values: CDR1 SGHRS, CDR2 YFSETQ. The CDR3 runs 12 residues. In DNA, the CDR3 is TGCGCCAGCAGCGACCTTTACAATGAGCAGTTCTTC. Protein: CASSDLYNEQFF.

In its sample, this clonotype was seen a few times. The chain joins TRBV6-2 or TRBV6-3 to TRBJ2-2; 7 bases line up with TRBD2. After removal of 2 bases from V and 7 bases from J, the junction contained 7 bases not matched to a gene. This CDR3 spans 15 amino acids. The V gene's germline CDR1 is MNHEY and CDR2 SVGEGT. The CDR3 DNA reads TGTGCCAGCAGTTACGTCGCGGGAGCTGTCGGGGAGCTGTTTTTT. This translates into CASSYVAGAVGELFF.

The chain joins TRBV14 to TRBJ1-1; D is unclear. Trimming cost V 3 bases and J 1 base, with 9 bases left between them. CDR1 is SGHDN, CDR2 FVKESK, per germline. The CDR3 length is 14 residues. CDR3: CASSHYNGNTEAFF. In DNA, the CDR3 is TGTGCCAGCAGCCATTACAACGGGAACACTGAAGCTTTCTTT.

This clonotype has only a few counts. The chain carries TRBV28 and TRBJ2-7; perhaps TRBD2 as D (6 bases). CDR3 length equals 13 residues. Germline V gene data show CDR1 as MDHEN and CDR2 as SYDVKM. V was trimmed by 6 bases and J by 4 bases, leaving 13 bases between them. CDR3 loop: CASSAQGRYEQYF. In DNA, the CDR3 is TGTGCCAGCAGCGCTCAAGGGAGGTACGAGCAGTACTTC.

The chain couples TRBV11-2 to TRBJ2-7; no clear D. CDR1 and CDR2 (germline): SGHAT, FQNNGV. V was pared by 4 bases and J by 5 bases, with 12 bases between. The CDR3 is made up of 13 amino acids. The CDR3 loop is CASSSSRNNEQYF. The CDR3 nucleotides read TGTGCCAGCAGCTCGTCCCGAAACAACGAGCAGTACTTC.

There are a few counts of this clonotype. This chain connects TRBV11-2 to TRBJ2-7; a weak D match, TRBD2 (6 bases). Germline CDR1 reads SGHAT; CDR2 reads FQNNGV. The V gene lost 3 bases and the J gene lost 0 bases, with 12 bases spanning the gap. The CDR3 totals 15 residues. The CDR3 sequence is CASSLADGGSYEQYF. The DNA for the CDR3 is TGTGCCAGCAGCTTGGCCGACGGGGGCTCCTACGAGCAGTACTTC. The whole variable domain, remainder taken from reference TRBV11-2 and TRBJ2-7, is EAGVAQSPRYKIIEKRQSVAFWCNPISGHATLYWYQQILGQGPKLLIQFQNNGVVDDSQLPKDRFSAERLKGVDSTLKIQPAKLEDSAVYLCASSLADGGSYEQYFGPGTRLTVT.